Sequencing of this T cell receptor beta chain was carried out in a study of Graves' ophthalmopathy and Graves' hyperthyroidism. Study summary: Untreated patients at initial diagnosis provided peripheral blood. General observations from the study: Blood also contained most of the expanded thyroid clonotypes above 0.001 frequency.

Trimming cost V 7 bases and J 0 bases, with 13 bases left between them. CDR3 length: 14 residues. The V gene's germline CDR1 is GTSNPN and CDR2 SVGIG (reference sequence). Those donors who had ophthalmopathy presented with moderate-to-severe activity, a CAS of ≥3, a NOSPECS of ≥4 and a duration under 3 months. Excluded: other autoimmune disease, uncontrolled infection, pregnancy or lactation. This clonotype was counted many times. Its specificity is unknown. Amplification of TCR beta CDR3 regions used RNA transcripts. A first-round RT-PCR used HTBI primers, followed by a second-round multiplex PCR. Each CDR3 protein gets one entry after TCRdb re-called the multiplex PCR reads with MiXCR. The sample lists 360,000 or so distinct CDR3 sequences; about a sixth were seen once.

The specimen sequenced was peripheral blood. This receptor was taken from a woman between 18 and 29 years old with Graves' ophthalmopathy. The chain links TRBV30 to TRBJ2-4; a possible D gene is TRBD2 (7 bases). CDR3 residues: CAFLGGGAKNIQYF. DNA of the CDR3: TGTGCCTTTTTAGGGGGGGGAGCCAAAAACATTCAGTACTTC. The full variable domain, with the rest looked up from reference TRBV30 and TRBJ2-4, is SQTIHQWPATLVQPVGSPLSLECTVEGTSNPNLYWYRQAAGRGLQLLFYSVGIGQISSEVPQNLSASRPQDRQFILSSKKLLLSDSGFYLCAFLGGGAKNIQYFGAGTRLSVL.